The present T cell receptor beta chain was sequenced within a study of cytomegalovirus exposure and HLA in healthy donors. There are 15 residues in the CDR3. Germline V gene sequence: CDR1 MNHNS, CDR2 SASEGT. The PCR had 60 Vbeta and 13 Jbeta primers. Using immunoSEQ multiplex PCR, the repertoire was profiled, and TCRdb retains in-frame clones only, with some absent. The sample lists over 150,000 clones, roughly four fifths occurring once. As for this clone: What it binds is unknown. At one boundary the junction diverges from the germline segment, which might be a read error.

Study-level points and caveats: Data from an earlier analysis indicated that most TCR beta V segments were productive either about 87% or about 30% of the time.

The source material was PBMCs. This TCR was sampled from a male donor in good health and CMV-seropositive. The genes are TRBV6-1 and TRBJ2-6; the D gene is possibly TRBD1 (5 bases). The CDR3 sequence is CASSESASGANGLTF. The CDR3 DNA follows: TGTGCCAGCAGTGAGTCGGCCTCTGGGGCCAACGGCCTGACTTTC.